A selection of T cell receptor beta chains follows, all from one sample in a study of shared clonotypes between healthy human individuals. Assay: immunoSEQ multiplex PCR; the TCRdb copy retains only in-frame clones and omits some. The profile covers over 95,000 clones, with 55% to 70% appearing a single time and 24% taken by the ten largest. The sequenced sample consisted of memory CD8+ T cells sorted from blood. All receptors derive from a woman in her twenties or thirties in good health. The CDR3 runs from the conserved cysteine through the conserved F or W. The order of the fields is V gene, D gene, J gene, clone size, CDR3 protein, CDR3 DNA. D genes are given only for firm matches. Clone size is stated in some rows and not others, as once, few, many or a class when expanded.

v_call: TRBV10-3
d_call: TRBD2
j_call: TRBJ2-5
clone_size: .
cdr3_aa: CAISGGLVFGETQYF
cdr3_nt: TGTGCCATCAGTGGAGGACTAGTTTTTGGGGAGACCCAGTACTTC

v_call: TRBV5-4
d_call: TRBD2
j_call: TRBJ2-5
clone_size: .
cdr3_aa: CASSPGLAGGETQYF
cdr3_nt: TGTGCCAGCAGCCCAGGACTAGCGGGGGGAGAGACCCAGTACTTC

v_call: TRBV28
d_call: .
j_call: TRBJ2-1
clone_size: .
cdr3_aa: CASSSPHRTVYNEQFF
cdr3_nt: TGTGCCAGCAGTTCCCCCCACCGAACCGTCTACAATGAGCAGTTCTTC

v_call: TRBV23-1
d_call: .
j_call: TRBJ2-7
clone_size: .
cdr3_aa: CASSHRHGSEQYF
cdr3_nt: TGCGCCAGCAGTCACCGACACGGGAGCGAGCAGTACTTC

v_call: TRBV5-1
d_call: TRBD1
j_call: TRBJ2-5
clone_size: .
cdr3_aa: CASELTGEETQYF
cdr3_nt: TGCGCCAGCGAATTGACAGGGGAAGAGACCCAGTACTTC

v_call: TRBV2
d_call: .
j_call: TRBJ1-6
clone_size: .
cdr3_aa: CASYNGSSYNSPLHF
cdr3_nt: TGTGCCAGCTATAACGGCAGCTCCTATAATTCACCCCTCCACTTT

v_call: TRBV27
d_call: TRBD1
j_call: TRBJ2-7
clone_size: .
cdr3_aa: CASSWGTGSYEQYF
cdr3_nt: TGTGCCAGCAGTTGGGGGACAGGGAGCTACGAGCAGTACTTC

v_call: TRBV9
d_call: .
j_call: TRBJ1-3
clone_size: few
cdr3_aa: CASSGGSKGTGNTIYF
cdr3_nt: TGTGCCAGCAGCGGGGGCTCAAAAGGCACCGGAAACACCATATATTTT

v_call: TRBV4-1
d_call: TRBD2
j_call: TRBJ2-3
clone_size: .
cdr3_aa: CASSQVLAVSTDTQYF
cdr3_nt: TGCGCCAGCAGCCAAGTACTAGCGGTTAGCACAGATACGCAGTATTTT

v_call: TRBV2
d_call: .
j_call: TRBJ1-2
clone_size: many
cdr3_aa: CASSDTPGYGYTF
cdr3_nt: TGTGCCAGCAGTGATACACCTGGCTATGGCTACACCTTC

v_call: TRBV5-4
d_call: .
j_call: TRBJ1-2
clone_size: few
cdr3_aa: CASSLSQGADGYTF
cdr3_nt: TGTGCCAGCAGCTTGAGTCAAGGGGCCGATGGCTACACCTTC

v_call: TRBV28
d_call: .
j_call: TRBJ1-5
clone_size: .
cdr3_aa: CASSTRERGWDNQPQHF
cdr3_nt: TGTGCCAGCAGCACACGGGAGCGGGGTTGGGACAATCAGCCCCAGCATTTT

v_call: TRBV6-1
d_call: .
j_call: TRBJ1-4
clone_size: once
cdr3_aa: CASSWRGANEKLFF
cdr3_nt: TGTGCCAGCAGCTGGCGGGGGGCTAATGAAAAACTGTTTTTT

v_call: TRBV16
d_call: TRBD2
j_call: TRBJ2-7
clone_size: .
cdr3_aa: CASSDGLAGVFGQYF
cdr3_nt: TGTGCCAGCAGTGACGGACTAGCGGGAGTTTTTGGGCAGTACTTC

v_call: TRBV4-2
d_call: TRBD2
j_call: TRBJ2-1
clone_size: .
cdr3_aa: CASSQASGGGEQFF
cdr3_nt: TGTGCCAGCAGCCAAGCATCGGGAGGCGGTGAGCAGTTCTTC

v_call: TRBV6-5
d_call: .
j_call: TRBJ2-5
clone_size: .
cdr3_aa: CASSPRGEETQYF
cdr3_nt: TGTGCCAGCAGCCCGAGGGGGGAAGAGACCCAGTACTTC

v_call: TRBV13
d_call: TRBD1
j_call: TRBJ2-1
clone_size: .
cdr3_aa: CASSPSGQGLNEQFF
cdr3_nt: TGTGCCAGCAGCCCCTCCGGACAGGGCCTCAATGAGCAGTTCTTC

v_call: TRBV6-6
d_call: TRBD1
j_call: TRBJ1-2
clone_size: .
cdr3_aa: CATKTGQGGYGYTF
cdr3_nt: TGTGCCACAAAGACCGGACAGGGGGGCTATGGCTACACCTTC

v_call: TRBV9
d_call: .
j_call: TRBJ1-4
clone_size: .
cdr3_aa: CASSVGALNEKLFF
cdr3_nt: TGTGCCAGCAGCGTAGGGGCCCTGAACGAAAAACTGTTTTTT

v_call: TRBV27
d_call: .
j_call: TRBJ2-2
clone_size: .
cdr3_aa: CASSFGGADTGELFF
cdr3_nt: TGTGCCAGCAGTTTCGGAGGGGCGGACACCGGGGAGCTGTTTTTT